Listed here are 11 T cell receptor beta chains from one sample, sequenced in a study of shared clonotypes between healthy human individuals. The method was immunoSEQ multiplex PCR; TCRdb's version includes in-frame clones alone and lacks a portion of them. The sample shows 2 million to 2.5 million clones, roughly 96% of them seen only once. The sample comprised naive CD4+ T cells sorted from blood. Subset here: CD45RA+ positively selected. The source is a man younger than 30 in good health.

Notes on this clone: At the DNA level, this CDR3 is encoded by other sequences in the same sample as well. The rearrangement links TRBV18 to TRBJ1-1; D uncertain. Germline CDR1 KGHSH, CDR2 LQKENI. The CDR3 loop spans 14 amino acids. Between the trimmed V and J ends, which lost 3 bases and 1 base, there was a span of 9 bases. CDR3 residues: CASSPAQTNTEAFF. In DNA, the CDR3 is TGTGCCAGCTCACCGGCGCAGACGAACACTGAAGCTTTCTTT.

This clone was picked up one time. This rearrangement joins TRBV5-5 to TRBJ2-5, with 8 bases aligning to TRBD2. CDR3 size: 16 residues. V gave up 0 bases and J gave up 1 base; unmatched junction bases: 5. Germline CDR1 reads SGHKS; CDR2 reads YYEKEE (reference sequence). The CDR3 coding sequence is TGTGCCAGCAGCTTGGTCTCCGGGACTAGCCAAGAGACCCAGTACTTC. It specifies CASSLVSGTSQETQYF.

This clone showed up just once. This chain links TRBV4-1 with TRBJ2-7; either TRBD1 or TRBD2 may fit D (5 bases each). The CDR3 is made up of 17 amino acids. CDR1 MGHRA and CDR2 YSYEKL come from the germline V gene. Trimming shortened V by 5 bases and J by 5 bases, and 25 bases separated the two germline ends. The DNA of the CDR3 is TGCGCCAGCAGCTCAAGAGGAATAGGGACCCCCCTTGACGAGCAGTACTTC. Amino acid sequence: CASSSRGIGTPLDEQYF.

The CDR3 DNA reads TGTGCCTGGACTACGGGATCCTACGAGCAGTACTTC. This translates into CAWTTGSYEQYF. The V call is TRBV30, the J call TRBJ2-7, with TRBD2 as a possible D gene (5 bases). Looked up from germline, CDR1 is GTSNPN and CDR2 is SVGIG (reference sequence). Between the trimmed V and J ends, which lost 4 bases and 1 base, there was a span of 8 bases. The CDR3 length is 12 residues.

This chain links TRBV28 with TRBJ1-1; no clear D. This CDR3 region has 13 residues. With 1 base removed from V and 10 bases from J, the gap between germline ends came to 13 bases. Germline assignment: CDR1 MDHEN and CDR2 SYDVKM. The CDR3 spells CASSLSPSTRAFF. CDR3 in DNA: TGTGCCAGCAGTTTATCCCCCTCCACGAGAGCTTTCTTT.

This chain uses TRBV19 with TRBJ2-5; tentative D call: TRBD1 (6 bases). The CDR3 is made up of 14 amino acids. From germline, CDR1 is LNHDA and CDR2 SQIVND (reference sequence). V was cut by 5 bases and J by 1 base, with 11 bases left in between. CDR3 nucleotide sequence: TGTGCCAGTAGTTCCGGGACACCCCAAGAGACCCAGTACTTC. Translating it yields CASSSGTPQETQYF.

The chain employs TRBV18 and TRBJ2-1; D is undetermined. The V and J ends lost 5 bases and 5 bases respectively, with 10 bases between them. Germline V lookup: CDR1 KGHSH, CDR2 LQKENI. The CDR3 contains 13 residues. The CDR3 loop reads CASSSMGNNEQFF. CDR3 nucleotide sequence: TGTGCCAGCTCATCAATGGGGAACAATGAGCAGTTCTTC. Full variable domain (rest looked up from reference TRBV18 and TRBJ2-1): NAGVMQNPRHLVRRRGQEARLRCSPMKGHSHVYWYRQLPEEGLKFMVYLQKENIIDESGMPKERFSAEFPKEGPSILRIQQVVRGDSAAYFCASSSMGNNEQFFGPGTRLTVL.

The chain carries TRBV2 and TRBJ2-2; 7 nucleotides agree with TRBD2. Germline values: CDR1 SNHLY, CDR2 FYNNEI. V shed 2 bases and J 10 bases; nucleotides not matched to a gene: 10. The CDR3 has 15 amino acids. CDR3 bases: TGTGCCAGCAGTGAATCGGGGTTCGCGGGAGAGGAGCTGTTTTTT. Translated: CASSESGFAGEELFF. The whole variable domain, filled in from reference TRBV2 and TRBJ2-2, reads EPEVTQTPSHQVTQMGQEVILRCVPISNHLYFYWYRQILGQKVEFLVSFYNNEISEKSEIFDDQFSVERPDGSNFTLKIRSTKLEDSAMYFCASSESGFAGEELFFGEGSRLTVL.

The genes are TRBV25-1 and TRBJ2-7, with D tentatively TRBD2 (5 bases). The germline V gene encodes CDR1 MGHDK and CDR2 SYGVNS. This CDR3 comprises 15 residues. The V end lost 5 bases, the J end lost 5 bases, and 19 bases lay between the germline ends. CDR3 nucleotide sequence: TGTGCCAGCAGTCCACGCGCCGGGATCTTGGACGAGCAGTACTTC. Protein product: CASSPRAGILDEQYF.

The chain joins TRBV7-2 to TRBJ2-2, with 12 bases that match TRBD1. Germline assignment: CDR1 SGHTA and CDR2 FQGNSA. V dropped 5 bases and J dropped 6; count of bases not matched to a gene: 4. The CDR3 sequence is 15 residues long. In DNA form, the CDR3 reads TGTGCCAGCAGCGGGGACAGGGGGCTGGCCGGGGAGCTGTTTTTT. It encodes CASSGDRGLAGELFF.

Comment on this clone: Other DNA sequences in this specimen translate into the identical CDR3. The chain employs TRBV5-1 and TRBJ1-5; D is possibly TRBD1 (5 bases). V lost 2 bases and J 7 bases, leaving 13 bases between the germline ends. Germline assignment: CDR1 SGHRS and CDR2 YFSETQ. The CDR3 contains 14 residues. CDR3 residues: CASSLEGYGQPQHF. CDR3 sequence (DNA): TGCGCCAGCAGCTTAGAGGGGTATGGCCAGCCCCAGCATTTT. Using reference TRBV5-1 and TRBJ1-5 for the parts outside the CDR3, the full variable domain is KAGVTQTPRYLIKTRGQQVTLSCSPISGHRSVSWYQQTPGQGLQFLFEYFSETQRNKGNFPGRFSGRQFSNSRSEMNVSTLELGDSALYLCASSLEGYGQPQHFGDGTRLSIL.